This T cell receptor beta chain was captured in a study of blood T cells in healthy people across ages. A second PCR, run for roughly 7 to 12 cycles, used a sample-barcoded 5' primer plus a J-beta primer mix. With 12 random nucleotides, a template-switch adaptor tagged each individual cDNA molecule. Each CDR3 protein is one row after TCRdb ran MiXCR on the 5' RACE reads. Here the sample spans about 640,000 distinct CDR3 sequences, approximately 59% being singletons. Concerning this clonotype itself: The antigen remains unidentified.

Germline assignment: CDR1 SGHRS and CDR2 YFSETQ. J lost 1 base, V lost 7 bases, and 3 bases had no gene match. The CDR3 loop spans 14 amino acids. Total RNA extraction produced at least 6 micrograms (per sample) for the study. General study findings and limits: Donors of long life had a larger count of naive CD4+ cells and greater diversity than aged donors.

The clonotype was recovered from a man between 60 and 75 years old in good health. The rearrangement joins TRBV5-1 to TRBJ2-5; 11 bases match TRBD2. Sequencing input: blood. The CDR3 sequence is CASRTSGSQETQYF. In nucleotides, the CDR3 is TGCGCCAGCCGCACTAGCGGGAGCCAAGAGACCCAGTACTTC. The full variable domain, rest sourced from reference TRBV5-1 and TRBJ2-5, is KAGVTQTPRYLIKTRGQQVTLSCSPISGHRSVSWYQQTPGQGLQFLFEYFSETQRNKGNFPGRFSGRQFSNSRSEMNVSTLELGDSALYLCASRTSGSQETQYFGPGTRLLVL.